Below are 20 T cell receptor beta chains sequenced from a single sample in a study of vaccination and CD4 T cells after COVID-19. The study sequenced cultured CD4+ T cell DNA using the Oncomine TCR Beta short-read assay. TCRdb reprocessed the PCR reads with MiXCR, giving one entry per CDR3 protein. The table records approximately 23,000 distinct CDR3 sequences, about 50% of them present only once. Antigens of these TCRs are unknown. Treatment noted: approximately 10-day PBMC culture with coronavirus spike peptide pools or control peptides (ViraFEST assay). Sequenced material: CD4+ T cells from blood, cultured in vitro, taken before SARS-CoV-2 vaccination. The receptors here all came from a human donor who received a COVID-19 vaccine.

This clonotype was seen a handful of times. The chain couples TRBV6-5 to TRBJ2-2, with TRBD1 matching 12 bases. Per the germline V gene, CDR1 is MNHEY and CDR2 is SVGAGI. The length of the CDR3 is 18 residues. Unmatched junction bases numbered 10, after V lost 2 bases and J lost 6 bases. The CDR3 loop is CASSYGTGGLAGPGELFF. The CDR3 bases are TGTGCCAGCAGTTACGGGACAGGGGGCTTAGCGGGGCCCGGGGAGCTGTTTTTT.

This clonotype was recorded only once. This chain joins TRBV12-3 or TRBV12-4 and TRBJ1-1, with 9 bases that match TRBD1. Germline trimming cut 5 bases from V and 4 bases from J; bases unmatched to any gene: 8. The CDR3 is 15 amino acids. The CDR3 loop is CASSTGQGSGTEAFF. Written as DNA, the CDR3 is TGTGCCAGCAGTACGGGACAGGGATCGGGCACTGAAGCTTTCTTT.

For the CDR3, the DNA is TGTGCCAGCAGCGCCACAGCGAACACTGAAGCTTTCTTT. Protein product: CASSATANTEAFF. This sequence joins TRBV7-9 and TRBJ1-1; no reliable D call. With 5 bases removed from V and 1 base from J, the gap between germline ends came to 8 bases. CDR3 length: 13 amino acids. Germline CDR1 reads SEHNR; CDR2 reads FQNEAQ (reference sequence).

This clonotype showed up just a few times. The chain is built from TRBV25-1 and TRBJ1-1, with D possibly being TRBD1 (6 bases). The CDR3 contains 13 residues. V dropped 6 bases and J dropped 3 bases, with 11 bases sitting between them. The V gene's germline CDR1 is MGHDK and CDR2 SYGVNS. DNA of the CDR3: TGTGCCAGCAGCGCCAGGGGAGACACTGAAGCTTTCTTT. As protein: CASSARGDTEAFF.

CDR3: CASSEHRPWPQHF. The CDR3 DNA follows: TGTGCCAGCAGTGAGCACAGGCCCTGGCCCCAGCATTTT. This chain links TRBV6-1 with TRBJ1-5, with D possibly being TRBD1 (5 bases). CDR3 length: 13 residues. CDR1 MNHNS and CDR2 SASEGT come from the germline V gene. Trimming removed 3 bases from V and 9 bases from J, with 12 bases in between.

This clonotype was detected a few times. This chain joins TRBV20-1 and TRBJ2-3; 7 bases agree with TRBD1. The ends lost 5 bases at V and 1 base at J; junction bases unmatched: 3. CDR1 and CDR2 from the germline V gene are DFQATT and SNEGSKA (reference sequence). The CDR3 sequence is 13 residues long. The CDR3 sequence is CSASGTGTDTQYF. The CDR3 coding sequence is TGCAGTGCTTCCGGGACAGGCACAGATACGCAGTATTTT.

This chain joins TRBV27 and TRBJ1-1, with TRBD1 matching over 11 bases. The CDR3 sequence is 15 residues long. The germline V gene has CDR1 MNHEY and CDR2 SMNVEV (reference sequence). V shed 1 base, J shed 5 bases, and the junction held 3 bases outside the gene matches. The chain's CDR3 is CASSLLGQGGTEAFF. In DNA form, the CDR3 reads TGTGCCAGCAGTTTATTGGGACAGGGGGGGACTGAAGCTTTCTTT.

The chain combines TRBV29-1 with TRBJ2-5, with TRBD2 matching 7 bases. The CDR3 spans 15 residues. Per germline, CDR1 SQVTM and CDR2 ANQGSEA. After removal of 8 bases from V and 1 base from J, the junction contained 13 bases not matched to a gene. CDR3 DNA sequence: TGCAGCCAGTACTGGGGCGGGGGAGGCCAAGAGACCCAGTACTTC. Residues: CSQYWGGGGQETQYF.

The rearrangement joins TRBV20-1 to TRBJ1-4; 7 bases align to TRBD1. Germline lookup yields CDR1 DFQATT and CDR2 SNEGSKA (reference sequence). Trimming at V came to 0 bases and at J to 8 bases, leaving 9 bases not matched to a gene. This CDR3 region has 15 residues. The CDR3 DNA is TGCAGTGCTAGAGATCTCAACAGGGGTAACGAAAAACTGTTTTTT. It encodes CSARDLNRGNEKLFF.

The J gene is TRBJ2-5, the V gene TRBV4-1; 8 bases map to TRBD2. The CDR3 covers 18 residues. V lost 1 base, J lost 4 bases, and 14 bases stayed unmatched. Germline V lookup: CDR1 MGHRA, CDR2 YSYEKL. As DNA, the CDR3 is TGCGCCAGCAGCCAAGTAGGTAGCGGGGTTAGGAGTTTAGAGACCCAGTACTTC. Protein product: CASSQVGSGVRSLETQYF.

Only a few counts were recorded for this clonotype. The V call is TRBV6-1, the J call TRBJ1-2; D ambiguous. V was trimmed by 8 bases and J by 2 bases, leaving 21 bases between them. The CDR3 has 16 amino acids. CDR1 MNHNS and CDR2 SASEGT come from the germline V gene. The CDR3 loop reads CASSYGVDSLNYGYTF. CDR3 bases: TGTGCCAGCTCTTACGGGGTTGACTCTCTGAACTATGGCTACACCTTC.

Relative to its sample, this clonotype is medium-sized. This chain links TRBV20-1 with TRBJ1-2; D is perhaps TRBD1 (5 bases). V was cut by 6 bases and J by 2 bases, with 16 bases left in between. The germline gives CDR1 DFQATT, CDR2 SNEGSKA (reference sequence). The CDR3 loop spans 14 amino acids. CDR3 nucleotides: TGCAGTGCCGGGCGGTCAGGGACCAACTATGGCTACACCTTC. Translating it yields CSAGRSGTNYGYTF.

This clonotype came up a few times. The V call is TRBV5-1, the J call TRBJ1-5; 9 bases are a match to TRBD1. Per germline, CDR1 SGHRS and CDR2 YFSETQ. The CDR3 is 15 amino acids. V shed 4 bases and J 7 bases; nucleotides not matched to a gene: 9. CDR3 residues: CASSLSGTGTQPQHF. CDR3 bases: TGCGCCAGCAGCCTGTCCGGGACAGGGACCCAGCCCCAGCATTTT.

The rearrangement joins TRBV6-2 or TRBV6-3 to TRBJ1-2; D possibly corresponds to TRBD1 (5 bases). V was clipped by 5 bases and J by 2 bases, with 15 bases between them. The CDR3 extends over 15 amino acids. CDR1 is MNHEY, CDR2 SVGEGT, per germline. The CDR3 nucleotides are TGTGCCAGCAGTAGAGCGGGTCCAGGGAACTATGGCTACACCTTC. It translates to CASSRAGPGNYGYTF.

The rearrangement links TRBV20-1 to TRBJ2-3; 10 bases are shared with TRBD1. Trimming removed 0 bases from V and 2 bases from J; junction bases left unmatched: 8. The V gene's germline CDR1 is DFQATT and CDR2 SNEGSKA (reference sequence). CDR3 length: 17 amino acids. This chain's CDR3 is CSARDPMTGGFTDTQYF. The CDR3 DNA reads TGCAGTGCTAGAGACCCTATGACAGGGGGCTTCACAGATACGCAGTATTTT.

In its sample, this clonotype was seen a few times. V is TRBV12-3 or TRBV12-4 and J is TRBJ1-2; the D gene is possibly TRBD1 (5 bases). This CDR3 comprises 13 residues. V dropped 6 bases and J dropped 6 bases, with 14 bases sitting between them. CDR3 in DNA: TGTGCCAGCAGAGCCGGGACGGCTAATGGCTACACCTTC. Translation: CASRAGTANGYTF.

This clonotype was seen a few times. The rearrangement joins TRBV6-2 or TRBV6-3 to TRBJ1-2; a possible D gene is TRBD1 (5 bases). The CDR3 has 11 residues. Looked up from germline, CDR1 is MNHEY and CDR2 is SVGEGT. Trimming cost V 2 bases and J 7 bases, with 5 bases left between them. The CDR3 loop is CASSYQGGYTF. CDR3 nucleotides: TGTGCCAGCAGTTACCAGGGTGGCTACACCTTC.

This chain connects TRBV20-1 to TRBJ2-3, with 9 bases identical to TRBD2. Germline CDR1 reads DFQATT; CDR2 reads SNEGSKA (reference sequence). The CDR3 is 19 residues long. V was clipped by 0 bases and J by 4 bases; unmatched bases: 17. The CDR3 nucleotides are TGCAGTGCTAGAGATTACGCGGGGGGGCCAACCTCTCGTTCAGATACGCAGTATTTT. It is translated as CSARDYAGGPTSRSDTQYF.

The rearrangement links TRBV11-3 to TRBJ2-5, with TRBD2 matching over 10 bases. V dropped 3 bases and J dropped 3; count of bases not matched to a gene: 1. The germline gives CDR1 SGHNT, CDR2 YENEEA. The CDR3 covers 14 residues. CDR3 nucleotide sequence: TGTGCCAGCAGCTTTAGCGGGGGGAAAGAGACCCAGTACTTC. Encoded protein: CASSFSGGKETQYF.

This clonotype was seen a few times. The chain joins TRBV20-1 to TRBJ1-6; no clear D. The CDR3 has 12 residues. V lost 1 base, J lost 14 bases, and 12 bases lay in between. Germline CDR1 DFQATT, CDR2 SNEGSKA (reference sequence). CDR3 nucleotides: TGCAGTGCTAGAGGTCAGGATAACACCCTCCACTTT. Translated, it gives CSARGQDNTLHF.